What follows are 18 T cell receptor beta chains derived from one specimen sequenced in a study of early T cells in non-severe SARS-CoV-2 infection. TCRdb independently ran MiXCR on the 5' RACE reads; one entry per CDR3 protein. The sample lists more than 90,000 distinct CDR3 sequences, approximately 10% occurring once. Sequencing was carried out using whole blood. All receptors derive from an adult who was a healthcare worker with PCR-confirmed SARS-CoV-2 infection or an uninfected control (not recorded which).

The sample holds a few counts of this clonotype. This chain connects TRBV28 to TRBJ2-1, with 7 bases lining up with TRBD2. The CDR3 sequence is 16 residues long. Per the germline V gene, CDR1 is MDHEN and CDR2 is SYDVKM. The V and J ends lost 6 bases and 2 bases, in that order; junction bases with no gene match: 10. The chain's CDR3 is CASSVRGRTAYNEQFF. CDR3 bases: TGTGCCAGCAGCGTACGCGGGAGAACCGCCTACAATGAGCAGTTCTTC.

V and J are TRBV5-5 and TRBJ1-1, with 7 bases aligning to TRBD1. The CDR3 runs 14 residues. The V and J ends lost 0 bases and 7 bases, in that order; junction bases with no gene match: 6. Per the germline V gene, CDR1 is SGHKS and CDR2 is YYEKEE (reference sequence). The DNA of the CDR3 is TGTGCCAGCAGCTTGGATGACAGGGATCTTGAAGCTTTCTTT. Residues: CASSLDDRDLEAFF.

The CDR3 region is CASSYAAGTSSSYEQYF. The CDR3 DNA is TGTGCCAGCAGTTACGCGGCCGGGACGAGTAGCTCCTACGAGCAGTACTTC. The rearrangement links TRBV12-3 or TRBV12-4 to TRBJ2-7; either TRBD1 or TRBD2 may supply D (5 bases each). This CDR3 is 17 amino acids long. V was trimmed by 4 bases and J by 0 bases, leaving 19 bases between them.

This clonotype was observed many times. The chain carries TRBV5-1 and TRBJ1-1, with 10 positions matching TRBD1. Germline assignment: CDR1 SGHRS and CDR2 YFSETQ. The CDR3 runs 13 residues. Trimming took 7 bases from V and 0 from J; bases not matched to a gene: 0. In DNA, the CDR3 is TGCGCCAGCGGACAGGGGGTGAACACTGAAGCTTTCTTT. It is translated as CASGQGVNTEAFF.

V is TRBV10-3 and J is TRBJ1-1, with unresolved D. The CDR3 has 12 residues. Germline V gene lookup returns CDR1 ENHRY and CDR2 SYGVKD. The V end was cut by 10 bases, the J end by 2 bases, with 11 bases between. The CDR3 coding sequence is TGTGCCACCTCTGTAGAAAACACTGAAGCTTTCTTT. It translates to CATSVENTEAFF.

This clonotype was seen only a few times. The germline gene is not matched at one end of the junction; a read error may be the cause. The chain combines TRBV7-8 with TRBJ2-1; D is perhaps TRBD2 (6 bases). This CDR3 spans 15 amino acids. Germline V lookup: CDR1 SGHVS, CDR2 FQNEAQ. CDR3 amino acids: CASSPNRAGSNARVF. CDR3 DNA: TGTGCCAGCAGCCCGAATCGTGCGGGATCCAACGCCCGGGTCTTC.

This clonotype was detected a few times. The rearrangement uses TRBV28 and TRBJ1-2; D unresolved. V was pared by 4 bases and J by 8 bases, with 17 bases between. CDR3 size: 14 residues. Germline V gene lookup returns CDR1 MDHEN and CDR2 SYDVKM. CDR3 loop: CASSYLSWGTGYTF. The CDR3, as DNA: TGTGCCAGCAGTTACCTGAGTTGGGGTACCGGCTACACCTTC.

This clonotype has at least ten counts. The V and J genes are TRBV29-1 and TRBJ1-2; TRBD1 might be the D (6 bases). The CDR3 runs 13 residues. From germline, CDR1 is SQVTM and CDR2 ANQGSEA. V was clipped by 7 bases and J by 2 bases, with 14 bases between them. In nucleotides, the CDR3 is TGCAGCGGGGCCTCGGACAGCAACTATGGCTACACCTTC. This translates into CSGASDSNYGYTF.

This rearrangement joins TRBV11-2 to TRBJ2-1; possibly TRBD2 for D (6 bases). Trimming removed 3 bases from V and 3 bases from J, with 12 bases in between. The CDR3 is 15 residues long. Germline V gene data show CDR1 as SGHAT and CDR2 as FQNNGV. This chain's CDR3 is CASSFNLALYNEQFF. The CDR3 DNA sequence: TGTGCCAGCAGCTTCAACCTAGCGCTCTACAATGAGCAGTTCTTC.

DNA for the CDR3: TGCAGCGTTGCCGGGACAGGGCTGAGGCGGGAGCTGTTTTTT. This sequence encodes CSVAGTGLRRELFF. The V gene is TRBV29-1, the J gene TRBJ2-2; TRBD1 aligns across 9 bases. J lost 9 bases, V lost 4 bases, and 9 bases had no gene match. The germline gives CDR1 SQVTM, CDR2 ANQGSEA. CDR3 length: 14 amino acids.

This clonotype has only a few counts. J is TRBJ2-2 and V is TRBV7-7, with D perhaps matching TRBD2 (6 bases). The germline CDR1 and CDR2 sequences are SSHAT and FNYEAQ (reference sequence). V lost 5 bases to trimming and J lost 4 bases, with 14 bases between them. This CDR3 spans 15 amino acids. The CDR3 coding sequence is TGTGCCAGCAGCCGACTAGACGCAAGCACCGGGGAGCTGTTTTTT. It yields the protein CASSRLDASTGELFF.

V and J are TRBV10-3 and TRBJ2-2; D is ambiguous. The germline gives CDR1 ENHRY, CDR2 SYGVKD. V gave up 0 bases and J gave up 4 bases, with 9 bases separating them. CDR3 length equals 15 residues. The CDR3 loop reads CAISESMQSTGELFF. Here the CDR3 DNA reads TGTGCCATCAGTGAGTCGATGCAGAGCACCGGGGAGCTGTTTTTT.

Only a few counts were recorded for this clonotype. The chain combines TRBV20-1 with TRBJ2-1; tentative D call: TRBD2 (6 bases). This CDR3 comprises 16 residues. With 0 bases removed from V and 7 bases from J, the gap between germline ends came to 19 bases. Germline assignment: CDR1 DFQATT and CDR2 SNEGSKA (reference sequence). The CDR3 region is CSARDVGGVRTNEQFF. The DNA for the CDR3 is TGCAGTGCTAGAGACGTTGGCGGGGTCCGTACGAATGAGCAGTTCTTC.

This chain links TRBV30 with TRBJ1-2; D gene uncertain. Germline lookup yields CDR1 GTSNPN and CDR2 SVGIG (reference sequence). V was cut by 0 bases and J by 8 bases, with 10 bases left in between. The CDR3 covers 12 residues. The chain's CDR3 is CAWSVLLAGYTF. In nucleotides, the CDR3 is TGTGCCTGGAGTGTACTGTTGGCGGGCTACACCTTC.

In this sample, this clonotype turned up a few times. The chain recombines TRBV29-1 with TRBJ2-2, with D maybe TRBD2 (6 bases). CDR3 length equals 14 residues. V shed 3 bases and J shed 4 bases, with 12 bases lying between them. The germline CDR1 and CDR2 sequences are SQVTM and ANQGSEA. As DNA, the CDR3 is TGCAGCGTTGACCTTTTGGGGGGCACCGGGGAGCTGTTTTTT. This encodes CSVDLLGGTGELFF.

This clonotype showed up just a few times. This sequence joins TRBV29-1 and TRBJ1-3; 7 bases map to TRBD1. Germline V CDR1 and CDR2: SQVTM, ANQGSEA. Germline trimming cut 6 bases from V and 6 bases from J; bases unmatched to any gene: 20. The CDR3 extends over 17 amino acids. The CDR3, as DNA: TGCAGCGTAAGGACGGGGAGATTCACAGGGGAAGAAAACACCATATATTTT. It specifies CSVRTGRFTGEENTIYF.

The table lists this clonotype with a few counts. This chain links TRBV28 with TRBJ2-1; 11 nucleotides align to TRBD2. The CDR3 has 18 amino acids. The V segment lost 5 bases and the J segment 2 bases; nucleotides outside the gene matches: 11. CDR1 and CDR2 (germline): MDHEN, SYDVKM. The CDR3 loop reads CASSPGLAADGTYNEQFF. CDR3 coding DNA: TGTGCCAGCAGTCCGGGACTAGCGGCCGACGGTACCTACAATGAGCAGTTCTTC.

This clonotype was picked up many times. The chain carries TRBV11-2 and TRBJ2-7; the match to TRBD2 covers 9 bases. The V segment lost 3 bases and the J segment 0 bases; nucleotides outside the gene matches: 9. This CDR3 has 17 amino acids. Germline CDR1 SGHAT, CDR2 FQNNGV. The CDR3 bases are TGTGCCAGCAGCTTGATGGCTAGCGGGGTAAGCTCCTACGAGCAGTACTTC. This encodes CASSLMASGVSSYEQYF.